This T cell receptor beta chain emerged from a study of OX40 agonist ivuxolimab in advanced cancers. The study in broad terms: Ivuxolimab was a fully human IgG2 agonistic monoclonal antibody targeting the costimulatory receptor OX40 (CD134). Intravenous ivuxolimab was administered to patients every 2 weeks at six dose levels: 0.01, 0.1, 0.3, 1.5, 3 and 10 mg/kg. Of the 50 to 55 patients in dose escalation, about 20 had hepatocellular carcinoma, about 15 had melanoma, 9 had renal cell carcinoma and 9 had head and neck cancer. In the dose-escalation cohort, nearly 85% of patients were male, and the mean age was roughly 56 years with a range of about 20 to 80. Prior anti-PD-1, anti-PD-L1 or anti-CTLA-4 therapy was permitted, and checkpoint inhibitors had been received by roughly two fifths of dose-escalation patients. Three dose-escalation patients achieved partial responses, one with hepatocellular carcinoma and two with cutaneous melanoma. Peripheral TCRbeta sequencing was intended to test whether TCR sequence diversity was altered and clonal T-cell expansion was caused by ivuxolimab. The monotherapy dose-escalation portion (N ≈ 50 patients) of the phase I ivuxolimab trial is reported in the paper.

In its sample, this clone was seen once. The specificity of this receptor is unknown. The sample holds no much larger clone one base away, and base qualities are not on file. Genomic DNA was extracted from sorted cells for sequencing of the TCRbeta CDR3 region. The immunoSEQ Assay was used to sequence the TCRbeta CDR3 regions. TCRdb stores this immuneACCESS table with in-frame sequences only. Part of the clones is absent; in the studies checked, under half of the shortfall reflects unresolved V genes, and no reason is known for the rest. The sample profile shows over 10,000 clones; about three quarters of them were found once. 39% of the sample is taken by the ten largest. Patients with autoimmune disease history or receiving systemic immunosuppression were excluded from the trial. Peripheral blood for TCR sequencing was collected from all dose cohorts at baseline, on cycle 4 day 1, and on cycle 7 day 1. The samples were drawn from a first-in-human, open-label, multicenter phase I dose-escalation trial of ivuxolimab. Adults with locally advanced or metastatic head and neck squamous cell, hepatocellular, melanoma or renal cell carcinoma were enrolled in the trial. Before TCR sequencing, CD4+ T cells and CD8+ T cells from peripheral blood were sorted into separate populations.

Reading the germline V gene (reference sequence) gives CDR1 GTSNPN and CDR2 SVGIG. The germline V and J ends show losses of 4 bases and 10 bases respectively, and no gene match explains 8 bases of the junction. The CDR3 sequence holds 13 residues, the cysteine and phenylalanine included. CDR3 DNA is the only sequence kept; it has 39 bases, read in frame from the first base. What the work shows at the level of the full study, not this receptor alone: Antigen specificity was not determined for the clonally expanded peripheral T cells. At doses of 0.1 to 3.0 mg/kg, clonal expansion of both CD4+ and CD8+ blood T cells was observed from baseline to week 6. After ivuxolimab, CD8+ T cells had more expanded clones than CD4+ T cells on average. Partial responders in the 0.1-3.0 mg/kg groups had among the lowest normalized peripheral clonal expansion, especially among CD8+ T cells. Low levels of normalized T-cell clonal expansion were also seen in some nonresponding patients.

The sequence is built from TRBV30 and TRBJ2-1; 9 bases in the middle match TRBD1. Specimen: CD4+ or CD8+ T cells sorted from blood, collected in a trial of the OX40 agonist ivuxolimab. The sequence derives from an adult with an advanced solid tumor such as melanoma, head and neck, liver or kidney cancer. The CDR3 corresponds to CAWNKQGAREQFF. The DNA is TGTGCCTGGAACAAACAGGGGGCGAGGGAGCAGTTCTTC.